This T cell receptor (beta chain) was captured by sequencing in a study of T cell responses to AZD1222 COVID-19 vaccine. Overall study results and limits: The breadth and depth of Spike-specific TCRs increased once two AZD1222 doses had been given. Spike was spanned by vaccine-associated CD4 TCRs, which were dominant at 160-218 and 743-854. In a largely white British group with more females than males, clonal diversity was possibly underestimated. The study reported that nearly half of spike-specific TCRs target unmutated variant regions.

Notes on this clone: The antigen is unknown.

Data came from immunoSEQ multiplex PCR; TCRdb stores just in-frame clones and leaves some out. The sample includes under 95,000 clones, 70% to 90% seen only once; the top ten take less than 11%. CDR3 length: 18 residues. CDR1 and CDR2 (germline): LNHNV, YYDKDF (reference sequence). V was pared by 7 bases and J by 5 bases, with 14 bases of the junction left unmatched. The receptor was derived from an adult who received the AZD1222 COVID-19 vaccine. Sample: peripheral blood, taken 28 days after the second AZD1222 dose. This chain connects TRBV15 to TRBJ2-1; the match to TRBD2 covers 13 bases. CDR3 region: CATTPTSGGSGPDNEQFF. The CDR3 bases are TGTGCCACCACCCCGACTAGCGGGGGGTCGGGACCCGACAATGAGCAGTTCTTC.